This T cell receptor beta chain originates from a study of neoadjuvant anti-PD-1 for oral cavity cancer. Background on the study: Patients without progression received a fourth nivolumab dose around day 43, then surgical resection on days 50-56.

Only in-frame clones appear in the TCRdb table, and some are missing; sequencing was by immunoSEQ multiplex PCR. Of about 9,300 clones listed, about 68% are singletons. Points on this clone: Other DNA sequences within the sample encode an identical CDR3.

The CDR3 has 14 amino acids. Germline assignment: CDR1 MNHEY and CDR2 SVGAGI. Trimming took off 2 bases at V and 3 bases at J, with 9 bases between the two ends. The material sequenced was tumor tissue, taken before nivolumab (anti-PD-1) treatment. The sequence was obtained from a person aged 35-79 years with oral cavity squamous cell carcinoma. The chain joins TRBV6-5 to TRBJ2-3, with D possibly TRBD1 on 6 matching bases. The DNA of the CDR3 is TGTGCCAGCAGTTACGGGCAGGGGACAGATACGCAGTATTTT. As protein: CASSYGQGTDTQYF.